The 30 T cell receptor beta chains reported below all come from one sample, sequenced in a study of T cell repertoires in cytomegalovirus infection. TCRdb processed the reads anew with MiXCR; each CDR3 protein has one entry. The table lists roughly 500,000 distinct CDR3 sequences, more than 30% of them singletons. No antigen has been assigned to these receptors. The sample in question was cultured PBMCs, obtained from culture after CMV antigen stimulation. The origin of the receptors is a human donor in good health (CMV status not recorded). Some clones in this sample may be carry-over from other donors' samples.

The rearrangement joins TRBV7-2 to TRBJ2-4; maybe TRBD2 (7 bases). This CDR3 comprises 13 residues. Trimming cost V 1 base and J 10 bases, with 11 bases left between them. From germline, CDR1 is SGHTA and CDR2 FQGNSA. The CDR3 is CASSLGGGQIQYF. The DNA for the CDR3 is TGTGCCAGCAGCTTAGGCGGGGGCCAGATTCAGTACTTC. Based on the CDR3 plus reference TRBV7-2 and TRBJ2-4, the full variable domain is GAGVSQSPSNKVTEKGKDVELRCDPISGHTALYWYRQSLGQGLEFLIYFQGNSAPDKSGLPSDRFSAERTGGSVSTLTIQRTQQEDSAVYLCASSLGGGQIQYFGAGTRLSVL.

J is TRBJ2-7 and V is TRBV7-2; 14 nucleotides line up with TRBD2. V trimming: 7 bases; J trimming: 4 bases; junction bases outside the gene matches: 9. Germline assignment: CDR1 SGHTA and CDR2 FQGNSA. This CDR3 contains 16 residues. The CDR3 region has the DNA TGTGCCAGCACCAAACAGGGGACTAGCGGGAGTTACGAGCAGTACTTC. It yields the protein CASTKQGTSGSYEQYF.

The J gene is TRBJ2-1, the V gene TRBV12-3 or TRBV12-4; TRBD2 agrees at 10 bases. This CDR3 is 15 amino acids long. V was clipped by 2 bases and J by 8 bases; unmatched bases: 6. CDR3 sequence: CASSLLAGEEDEQFF. CDR3 DNA sequence: TGTGCCAGCAGTTTACTAGCGGGAGAAGAAGATGAGCAGTTCTTC.

The DNA of the CDR3 is TGTGCCAGCAGCTATATCTTACTTACCAACACTGAAGCTTTCTTT. Translation gives CASSYILLTNTEAFF. The genes are TRBV5-6 and TRBJ1-1; D is undetermined. Germline V gives CDR1 SGHDT, CDR2 YYEEEE. CDR3 length: 15 amino acids. Trimming stripped 3 bases from V and 2 bases from J, with 14 bases between.

This rearrangement joins TRBV6-5 to TRBJ2-1; 13 bases match TRBD2. The V and J ends lost 7 bases and 6 bases, in that order; junction bases with no gene match: 3. The CDR3 loop spans 14 amino acids. Germline-derived CDR1 and CDR2 are MNHEY and SVGAGI. As DNA, the CDR3 is TGTGCCAGCACCAGACTAGCGGGAGGCAATGAGCAGTTCTTC. Its translation is CASTRLAGGNEQFF.

J is TRBJ2-1 and V is TRBV28, with TRBD2 identical over 12 bases. The CDR3 contains 15 residues. CDR1 and CDR2 (germline): MDHEN, SYDVKM. V lost 5 bases and J lost 7; bases outside the gene matches: 6. The CDR3, as DNA: TGTGCCAGCAGTACTGCTAGCGGGAGGGGGAATGAGCAGTTCTTC. As protein: CASSTASGRGNEQFF.

The chain employs TRBV12-3 or TRBV12-4 and TRBJ1-2; D is unclear. This CDR3 has 12 amino acids. Trimming removed 5 bases at V and 8 bases at J, with 12 bases between. In nucleotides, the CDR3 is TGTGCCAGCAGTCCCGGCCGGTCGGGCTACACCTTC. Translation: CASSPGRSGYTF.

The chain employs TRBV7-4 and TRBJ1-2; D not resolved. This CDR3 region has 14 residues. The germline V gene has CDR1 SGHVT and CDR2 SQSDAQ. The V end was cut by 5 bases, the J end by 4 bases, with 14 bases between. DNA for the CDR3: TGTGCCAGCAGCCCGTACACAAGTTCCTATGGCTACACCTTC. Translating it yields CASSPYTSSYGYTF.

A few counts support this clonotype. CDR3 protein: CASSWSASYEQYF. DNA of the CDR3: TGTGCCAGCAGTTGGTCGGCATCCTACGAGCAGTACTTC. The chain combines TRBV25-1 with TRBJ2-7; D uncertain. Germline CDR1 MGHDK, CDR2 SYGVNS. With 5 bases removed from V and 1 base from J, the gap between germline ends came to 9 bases. The CDR3 spans 13 residues.

This clonotype was recorded a few times. V and J are TRBV12-3 or TRBV12-4 and TRBJ2-5; unclear D gene. The length of the CDR3 is 15 residues. The V gene lost 0 bases and the J gene lost 1 base, with 9 bases spanning the gap. The CDR3 DNA is TGTGCCAGCAGTTTAGCGCGGACGCCCCAAGAGACCCAGTACTTC. Its protein product is CASSLARTPQETQYF.

CDR3 coding DNA: TGCAGCGTCCTCGCGAGCGGGAGAGGGTACACCGGGGAGCTGTTTTTT. Its translation: CSVLASGRGYTGELFF. The chain is built from TRBV29-1 and TRBJ2-2; TRBD2 aligns across 8 bases. Germline V lookup: CDR1 SQVTM, CDR2 ANQGSEA. This CDR3 spans 16 amino acids. Losses at the gene ends were 6 bases for V and 3 bases for J; bases not matched to a gene: 12.

V usage is TRBV30 and J usage is TRBJ1-2; tentatively, D is TRBD1 (5 bases). The CDR3 contains 13 residues. Germline V CDR1 and CDR2: GTSNPN, SVGIG (reference sequence). The V and J ends lost 4 bases and 7 bases respectively, with 16 bases between them. The CDR3 nucleotides read TGTGCCTGGAATCTACCGGGGGGTGCTGGCTACACCTTC. This sequence encodes CAWNLPGGAGYTF.

The V and J genes are TRBV9 and TRBJ2-5; D not certain. This CDR3 has 14 residues. The V end lost 1 base, the J end lost 0 bases, and 7 bases lay between the germline ends. Germline loops: CDR1 SGDLS, CDR2 YYNGEE. The CDR3 here is CASSVSPNQETQYF. CDR3 DNA sequence: TGTGCCAGCAGCGTAAGTCCCAACCAAGAGACCCAGTACTTC.

J is TRBJ2-7 and V is TRBV29-1, with 11 positions matching TRBD2. The CDR3 sequence is 15 residues long. Trimming at V came to 5 bases and at J to 1 base, leaving 7 bases not matched to a gene. Germline loops: CDR1 SQVTM, CDR2 ANQGSEA. CDR3 in amino acids: CSVLAGGPFSYEQYF. The DNA of the CDR3 is TGCAGCGTTTTAGCGGGAGGGCCGTTTTCCTACGAGCAGTACTTC.

This clonotype appeared a few times. This chain connects TRBV7-8 to TRBJ2-4, with a weak D call TRBD2 (6 bases). V lost 1 base and J 2 bases, leaving 18 bases between the germline ends. The CDR3 totals 18 residues. Germline values: CDR1 SGHVS, CDR2 FQNEAQ. The DNA for the CDR3 is TGTGCCAGCAGCTTAGAAAGAGCGGGTGGGGGACCCAAAAACATTCAGTACTTC. It specifies CASSLERAGGGPKNIQYF.

The sample holds a few counts of this clonotype. This chain connects TRBV27 to TRBJ2-1, with 11 bases fitting TRBD2. Trimming at V came to 4 bases and at J to 5 bases, leaving 7 bases not matched to a gene. CDR3 length equals 16 residues. CDR1 MNHEY and CDR2 SMNVEV come from the germline V gene (reference sequence). The CDR3 sequence is CASSSPGLADDNEQFF. The CDR3 nucleotides read TGTGCCAGCAGTTCACCGGGACTAGCGGATGACAATGAGCAGTTCTTC.

CDR3 nucleotides: TGTGCCAGCAGTTTACCGGCGGGGGGCTCCTACGAGCAGTACTTC. It encodes CASSLPAGGSYEQYF. The chain uses TRBV28 and TRBJ2-7, with 8 bases fitting TRBD2. There are 15 residues in the CDR3. Germline V gene data show CDR1 as MDHEN and CDR2 as SYDVKM. Germline trimming cut 2 bases from V and 0 bases from J; bases unmatched to any gene: 3.

The chain uses TRBV7-6 and TRBJ2-2; 8 bases match TRBD1. CDR1 and CDR2 (germline): SGHVS, FNYEAQ. V gave up 4 bases and J gave up 5 bases; unmatched junction bases: 6. The CDR3 is 15 residues long. In DNA, the CDR3 is TGTGCCAGCAGCTCGCGGACAGGGCCGACCGGGGAGCTGTTTTTT. This codes for CASSSRTGPTGELFF.

This chain connects TRBV4-1 to TRBJ1-1; 9 positions match TRBD1. CDR1 and CDR2 (germline): MGHRA, YSYEKL. Trimming removed 2 bases from V and 6 bases from J; junction bases left unmatched: 4. This CDR3 is built from 14 residues. The CDR3 sequence: CASSQMRTGAEAFF. The CDR3 DNA follows: TGCGCCAGCAGCCAAATGCGGACAGGGGCTGAAGCTTTCTTT.

V and J are TRBV4-1 and TRBJ1-6; TRBD1 matches 7 bases. With V trimmed by 3 bases and J by 8 bases, 10 bases remained unmatched. The germline gives CDR1 MGHRA, CDR2 YSYEKL. CDR3 length: 16 residues. The CDR3 nucleotides read TGCGCCAGCAGCCATCCCATGACAGGGAGAGATTCACCCCTCCACTTT. Its translation: CASSHPMTGRDSPLHF.

In regard to this clonotype: A much larger clone sits a single nucleotide away, making a read error possible. J is TRBJ2-3 and V is TRBV11-2, with D hard to call. The CDR3 covers 13 residues. Germline V gene data show CDR1 as SGHAT and CDR2 as FQNNGV. DNA for the CDR3: TGTGCCAGCAGCTTAGCCTACACAGAGACGCAGTATTTT. It yields the protein CASSLAYTETQYF.

This clonotype has more than one count but fewer than ten. V and J are TRBV6-1 and TRBJ1-1; D is uncertain. Per germline, CDR1 MNHNS and CDR2 SASEGT. Trimming stripped 7 bases from V and 14 bases from J, with 20 bases between. CDR3 length equals 12 residues. This CDR3 is CASTDSGDITFF. CDR3 nucleotides: TGTGCCAGCACCGACTCGGGCGACATTACGTTCTTT.

The chain is built from TRBV28 and TRBJ2-7; 9 bases are a match to TRBD2. Losses at the gene ends were 6 bases for V and 3 bases for J; bases not matched to a gene: 9. The CDR3 consists of 15 residues. Germline CDR1 MDHEN, CDR2 SYDVKM. DNA of the CDR3: TGTGCCAGCAGGGCAGGACTAGCGATTAACTACGAGCAGTACTTC. Its translation: CASRAGLAINYEQYF.

This clonotype was observed at least ten times. The chain joins TRBV7-2 to TRBJ1-1; D unclear. Germline V gives CDR1 SGHTA, CDR2 FQGNSA. Trimming shortened V by 2 bases and J by 1 base, and 11 bases separated the two germline ends. The CDR3 length is 15 residues. The CDR3 nucleotides are TGTGCCAGCAGCTTAATGAGAAGTGGGAACACTGAAGCTTTCTTT. Protein sequence: CASSLMRSGNTEAFF.

The chain carries TRBV20-1 and TRBJ2-2; D possibly corresponds to TRBD2 (5 bases). The germline V gene has CDR1 DFQATT and CDR2 SNEGSKA (reference sequence). Trimming removed 6 bases from V and 1 base from J, with 9 bases in between. This CDR3 is built from 13 residues. CDR3 DNA: TGCAGTGCGGAAACTAGGAACACCGGGGAGCTGTTTTTT. Amino acid sequence: CSAETRNTGELFF.

V gene TRBV9 combines with J gene TRBJ2-3; D perhaps matches TRBD2 (6 bases). From germline, CDR1 is SGDLS and CDR2 YYNGEE. V lost 0 bases to trimming and J lost 6 bases, with 11 bases between them. This CDR3 has 14 residues. In nucleotides, the CDR3 is TGTGCCAGCAGCGTAGCGGAGGGGATGGATACGCAGTATTTT. Translating it yields CASSVAEGMDTQYF.

This clonotype was found a few times. The V gene is TRBV24-1, the J gene TRBJ2-1; perhaps D is TRBD1 or TRBD2 (5 bases each). The CDR3 has 14 amino acids. Germline V gene data show CDR1 as KGHDR and CDR2 as SFDVKD. V was pared by 9 bases and J by 10 bases, with 21 bases between. Here the CDR3 DNA reads TGTGCCACCGGACCGGGACCACCTCGAGGGGAGCAGTTCTTC. Translation gives CATGPGPPRGEQFF.

This clonotype was seen repeatedly, ten times or more. The genes are TRBV15 and TRBJ1-1; 7 bases line up with TRBD1. The CDR3 contains 15 residues. J lost 6 bases, V lost 0 bases, and 7 bases had no gene match. Germline V gene sequence: CDR1 LNHNV, CDR2 YYDKDF (reference sequence). CDR3 amino acids: CATSRETGYGAEAFF. In nucleotides, the CDR3 is TGTGCCACCAGCAGAGAGACAGGGTACGGGGCTGAAGCTTTCTTT.

The chain employs TRBV4-1 and TRBJ2-1; D not certain. Looked up from germline, CDR1 is MGHRA and CDR2 is YSYEKL. The CDR3 is made up of 16 amino acids. V was trimmed by 3 bases and J by 0 bases, leaving 12 bases between them. The CDR3 region is CASSHTSASSYNEQFF. The CDR3 DNA follows: TGCGCCAGCAGCCATACTTCGGCGAGCTCCTACAATGAGCAGTTCTTC.

The CDR3 DNA reads as TGTGCCAGCAGTTTATTGCCTGGCGGGGAGCTGTTTTTT. Translation gives CASSLLPGGELFF. The V gene is TRBV12-3 or TRBV12-4, the J gene TRBJ2-2, with no clear D. This CDR3 is built from 13 residues. Trimming removed 2 bases at V and 7 bases at J, with 8 bases between.